The 8 T cell receptor beta chains below come from one sample, sequenced in a study of blood T cell repertoires in COVID-19. Generated by immunoSEQ multiplex PCR, the TCRdb table keeps only in-frame clones and is missing some. The repertoire holds just over 300,000 clones, with 80% to 90% as singletons. The specimen was PBMCs or T cells enriched from blood (not recorded which). The receptor set was obtained from a young man who had recovered from COVID-19.

The chain employs TRBV10-2 and TRBJ1-1, with TRBD1 as a possible D gene (5 bases). The CDR3 has 12 residues. Trimming removed 8 bases from V and 0 bases from J, with 7 bases in between. The germline V gene has CDR1 WSHSY and CDR2 SAAADI. In DNA, the CDR3 is TGCGCCAGCGGGGCACTGAACACTGAAGCTTTCTTT. This codes for CASGALNTEAFF.

The chain has TRBV3-1 (or the pseudogene TRBV3-2) and TRBJ1-2; the D gene is possibly TRBD1 (6 bases). The V end was cut by 1 base, the J end by 4 bases, with 13 bases between. Germline assignment: CDR1 LGHDT and CDR2 YNNKEL (reference sequence). This CDR3 contains 15 residues. The CDR3, as DNA: TGTGCCAGCAGCCAAGGAGGGGGATGGGGCTATGGCTACACCTTC. Residues: CASSQGGGWGYGYTF.

V gene TRBV28 combines with J gene TRBJ1-2; 8 bases line up with TRBD1. The V segment lost 2 bases and the J segment 5 bases; nucleotides outside the gene matches: 10. In germline, CDR1 is MDHEN, CDR2 SYDVKM. CDR3 length: 16 amino acids. The CDR3 region is CASSLGQGAQAYGYTF. CDR3 in DNA: TGTGCCAGCAGTTTAGGTCAGGGGGCGCAAGCTTATGGCTACACCTTC.

In DNA, the CDR3 is TGTGCCAGCAGTCACCGGACACAGACAGATACGCAGTATTTT. Protein product: CASSHRTQTDTQYF. The chain has TRBV5-4 and TRBJ2-3; D possibly corresponds to TRBD1 (5 bases). Germline V lookup: CDR1 SGHNT, CDR2 YYREEE (reference sequence). V shed 5 bases and J shed 3 bases, with 13 bases lying between them. The CDR3 loop spans 14 amino acids.

The V and J genes are TRBV3-1 (or the pseudogene TRBV3-2) and TRBJ1-2; 7 bases align to TRBD1. V shed 2 bases and J 2 bases; nucleotides not matched to a gene: 14. Per the germline V gene, CDR1 is LGHDT and CDR2 is YNNKEL (reference sequence). The CDR3 has 18 amino acids. CDR3 region: CASSQRGDSEAINYGYTF. The CDR3 bases are TGTGCCAGCAGCCAAAGGGGGGACAGCGAAGCTATCAACTATGGCTACACCTTC.

The gene calls are TRBV19 and TRBJ2-1; 9 positions match TRBD2. The length of the CDR3 is 18 residues. Trimming cost V 5 bases and J 4 bases; bases outside gene matches: 15. The germline V gene encodes CDR1 LNHDA and CDR2 SQIVND (reference sequence). The CDR3 here is CASSASLHGGRDYNEQFF. The CDR3 nucleotides are TGTGCCAGTAGTGCATCCCTCCACGGCGGGAGGGATTACAATGAGCAGTTCTTC.

The chain recombines TRBV28 with TRBJ2-5, with D tentatively TRBD1 (5 bases). This CDR3 comprises 16 residues. CDR1 and CDR2 from the germline V gene are MDHEN and SYDVKM. Between the trimmed V and J ends, which lost 3 bases and 1 base, there was a span of 15 bases. The CDR3 DNA is TGTGCCAGCAGTTTTAGGGGATCCGGCCTCCAAGAGACCCAGTACTTC. Translated, it gives CASSFRGSGLQETQYF. The whole variable domain, remainder taken from reference TRBV28 and TRBJ2-5, is DVKVTQSSRYLVKRTGEKVFLECVQDMDHENMFWYRQDPGLGLRLIYFSYDVKMKEKGDIPEGYSVSREKKERFSLILESASTNQTSMYLCASSFRGSGLQETQYFGPGTRLLVL.

V is TRBV11-2 and J is TRBJ2-1, with 7 nucleotides matching TRBD1. Trimming took 8 bases from V and 7 from J; bases not matched to a gene: 11. Germline values: CDR1 SGHAT, CDR2 FQNNGV. This CDR3 is 14 amino acids long. The CDR3 is CASGLGGAENEQFF. The CDR3 DNA is TGTGCCAGCGGATTAGGGGGCGCGGAAAATGAGCAGTTCTTC.